These 21 T cell receptor beta chains were sequenced from one sample in a study of T cells in Graves' hyperthyroidism and ophthalmopathy. Amplified TCR beta CDR3 regions derived from RNA transcripts. The HTBI primer set was used in a first-round RT-PCR of the TCR CDR3. One entry per CDR3 protein, called by TCRdb with MiXCR from the multiplex PCR reads. The table shows 550,000 to 800,000 distinct CDR3 sequences, with roughly 15% occurring only once. The specimen sequenced was blood. These receptors were taken from a man aged 18 to 29 with Graves' hyperthyroidism.

This clonotype was counted many times. The chain combines TRBV4-1 with TRBJ2-2, with 9 nucleotides matching TRBD2. CDR3 length: 16 residues. Germline loops: CDR1 MGHRA, CDR2 YSYEKL. V lost 2 bases, J lost 5 bases, and 6 bases stayed unmatched. CDR3 in DNA: TGCGCCAGCAGCCAACCCGGACTAGCGAGAACCGGGGAGCTGTTTTTT. This gives the protein CASSQPGLARTGELFF.

This clonotype was recorded many times. The chain uses TRBV12-3 or TRBV12-4 and TRBJ2-1, with a possible D match to TRBD2 (6 bases). The length of the CDR3 is 14 residues. With 3 bases removed from V and 7 bases from J, the gap between germline ends came to 13 bases. The CDR3 reads CASSFPGVRNEQFF. In nucleotides, the CDR3 is TGTGCCAGCAGTTTTCCGGGGGTACGGAATGAGCAGTTCTTC.

The genes are TRBV7-3 and TRBJ2-1; TRBD2 matches at 7 bases. V dropped 2 bases and J dropped 2; count of bases not matched to a gene: 12. The CDR3 is made up of 18 amino acids. Germline-derived CDR1 and CDR2 are SGHTA and FQGTGA. The CDR3 is CASSLFGGSKGAYNEQFF. As DNA, the CDR3 is TGTGCCAGCAGCTTATTCGGCGGGAGTAAGGGTGCCTACAATGAGCAGTTCTTC.

This sequence joins TRBV7-2 and TRBJ2-7, with 9 bases lining up with TRBD2. Germline V gene sequence: CDR1 SGHTA, CDR2 FQGNSA. J was trimmed by 6 bases and V by 2 bases; bases with no gene match: 11. The CDR3 runs to 16 residues. DNA of the CDR3: TGTGCCAGCAGCTTAAATCCAGGACTAGCGCCGTTCGAGCAGTACTTC. Amino acids: CASSLNPGLAPFEQYF.

The CDR3 bases are TGTGCCAGCAGCCCACAACAGGGACAGCAGTTCTTC. Translated, it gives CASSPQQGQQFF. The rearrangement joins TRBV7-3 to TRBJ2-1, with D tentatively TRBD1 (6 bases). The CDR3 totals 12 residues. V was trimmed by 5 bases and J by 11 bases, leaving 13 bases between them. Germline V lookup: CDR1 SGHTA, CDR2 FQGTGA.

Only a few counts were recorded for this clonotype. The genes are TRBV28 and TRBJ1-4; no clear D gene. The CDR3 has 16 amino acids. Germline assignment: CDR1 MDHEN and CDR2 SYDVKM. V lost 4 bases to trimming and J lost 6 bases, with 18 bases between them. The CDR3 is CASSSGFGSVDEKLFF. The CDR3 region has the DNA TGTGCCAGCAGTTCCGGGTTTGGGAGTGTTGATGAAAAACTGTTTTTT.

This chain joins TRBV3-1 and TRBJ1-5; no clear D. Trimming stripped 5 bases from V and 3 bases from J, with 11 bases between. The germline CDR1 and CDR2 sequences are LGHDT and YNNKEL (reference sequence). The CDR3 spans 14 residues. The CDR3 is CASSVGGFNQPQHF. As DNA, the CDR3 is TGTGCCAGCAGCGTAGGTGGGTTCAATCAGCCCCAGCATTTT.

Concerning this clonotype: A much bigger clone sits one base away, suggesting this may be a read error. In nucleotides, the CDR3 is TGTGCCAGCAGCTTAGGTAGCGGGAGGATAGGTACGCAGTATTTT. This gives the protein CASSLGSGRIGTQYF. V is TRBV7-2 and J is TRBJ2-3; 10 positions match TRBD2. From germline, CDR1 is SGHTA and CDR2 FQGNSA. Unmatched junction bases numbered 6, after V lost 1 base and J lost 8 bases. This CDR3 has 15 amino acids.

This clonotype has only a few counts. This chain uses TRBV24-1 with TRBJ2-6; D may be TRBD2 (5 bases). The CDR3 contains 18 residues. Trimming took off 4 bases at V and 0 bases at J, with 15 bases between the two ends. Germline assignment: CDR1 KGHDR and CDR2 SFDVKD. This CDR3 is CATSDRYSGSSGANVLTF. CDR3 in DNA: TGTGCCACCAGTGACCGGTACAGCGGATCCTCTGGGGCCAACGTCCTGACTTTC.

In this sample, this clonotype turned up a few times. The chain carries TRBV4-1 and TRBJ1-1; D perhaps matches TRBD1 (6 bases). The length of the CDR3 is 15 residues. Germline V gene lookup returns CDR1 MGHRA and CDR2 YSYEKL. V shed 4 bases and J shed 3 bases, with 15 bases lying between them. The CDR3, as DNA: TGCGCCAGCAGCCGAGGGGGTGGGGTAGACACTGAAGCTTTCTTT. Translation: CASSRGGGVDTEAFF.

The chain couples TRBV11-1 to TRBJ1-1, with a possible D match to TRBD1 (6 bases). Germline CDR1 is SGHAT and CDR2 is FQDESV (reference sequence). The CDR3 has 15 amino acids. V was cut by 3 bases and J by 4 bases, with 15 bases left in between. The CDR3 here is CASSLLRPGATEAFF. The CDR3 DNA sequence: TGTGCCAGCAGCTTGCTACGGCCGGGGGCCACTGAAGCTTTCTTT.

This clonotype was seen many times. The J gene is TRBJ2-3, the V gene TRBV20-1; 10 bases match TRBD2. The germline V gene encodes CDR1 DFQATT and CDR2 SNEGSKA (reference sequence). With V trimmed by 5 bases and J by 4 bases, 9 bases remained unmatched. This CDR3 has 15 residues. The CDR3 region has the DNA TGCAGTGCTGAGTGGGCTAGCGGGAGCGCAGATACGCAGTATTTT. It codes for CSAEWASGSADTQYF.

CDR3 in DNA: TGCGCCAGCAGCTTACTAGCGGGAGGTTCTTTCACAGATACGCAGTATTTT. Its translation is CASSLLAGGSFTDTQYF. The rearrangement links TRBV5-1 to TRBJ2-3; 12 positions agree with TRBD2. The CDR3 spans 17 residues. Per germline, CDR1 SGHRS and CDR2 YFSETQ. V was clipped by 2 bases and J by 2 bases; unmatched bases: 6.

This clonotype was found many times. The genes are TRBV5-1 and TRBJ1-2; D perhaps matches TRBD1 (5 bases). Trimming stripped 4 bases from V and 4 bases from J, with 14 bases between. Germline CDR1 and CDR2: SGHRS and YFSETQ. CDR3 length: 14 residues. The CDR3 loop reads CASSDGGGSYGYTF. DNA for the CDR3: TGCGCCAGCAGCGATGGTGGGGGTTCCTATGGCTACACCTTC.

The chain joins TRBV20-1 to TRBJ2-1; D might be TRBD1 or TRBD2, each matching 5 bases. The germline V gene encodes CDR1 DFQATT and CDR2 SNEGSKA (reference sequence). This CDR3 spans 14 amino acids. V was pared by 5 bases and J by 3 bases, with 14 bases between. The chain's CDR3 is CSAPPGRDYNEQFF. The CDR3 DNA reads as TGCAGTGCTCCTCCGGGGCGAGACTACAATGAGCAGTTCTTC.

The genes are TRBV5-6 and TRBJ2-3; D gene unclear. The length of the CDR3 is 14 residues. The V end lost 4 bases, the J end lost 1 base, and 10 bases lay between the germline ends. The germline gives CDR1 SGHDT, CDR2 YYEEEE. CDR3 in DNA: TGTGCCAGCAGCATCGGACGGCGCACAGATACGCAGTATTTT. It is translated as CASSIGRRTDTQYF.

This clonotype turned up a few times. The chain combines TRBV7-2 with TRBJ2-5; a weak D match, TRBD2 (5 bases). CDR1 and CDR2 (germline): SGHTA, FQGNSA. Trimming took off 3 bases at V and 5 bases at J, with 19 bases between the two ends. The CDR3 covers 16 residues. In nucleotides, the CDR3 is TGTGCCAGCAGCTTCTACACCGTTGAGGGCCGGGAGACCCAGTACTTC. This translates into CASSFYTVEGRETQYF.

This clonotype was detected only a few times. The chain has TRBV29-1 and TRBJ2-3, with D hard to call. This CDR3 contains 13 residues. CDR1 and CDR2 (germline): SQVTM, ANQGSEA. V lost 3 bases to trimming and J lost 0 bases, with 7 bases between them. The CDR3 sequence: CSVERSSTDTQYF. For the CDR3, the DNA is TGCAGCGTTGAGCGGTCTAGCACAGATACGCAGTATTTT.

The rearrangement joins TRBV19 to TRBJ1-1, with a weak D call TRBD1 (5 bases). The CDR3 totals 13 residues. Germline V CDR1 and CDR2: LNHDA, SQIVND (reference sequence). Trimming shortened V by 3 bases and J by 6 bases, and 11 bases separated the two germline ends. The CDR3 reads CASSIGTSAEAFF. CDR3 sequence (DNA): TGTGCCAGTAGTATTGGGACCTCCGCTGAAGCTTTCTTT.

This clonotype was observed at least ten times. The chain combines TRBV5-1 with TRBJ2-3; 10 positions match TRBD2. This CDR3 is built from 16 residues. V was clipped by 7 bases and J by 5 bases; unmatched bases: 13. Germline V CDR1 and CDR2: SGHRS, YFSETQ. Here the CDR3 reads CASLPSGRRDRDTQYF. For the CDR3, the DNA is TGCGCCAGCCTTCCTAGCGGGAGAAGAGATAGAGATACGCAGTATTTT.

This clonotype was seen many times. J is TRBJ2-2 and V is TRBV28; 9 bases map to TRBD1. CDR3 length equals 17 residues. The germline gives CDR1 MDHEN, CDR2 SYDVKM. J gave up 4 bases and V 3 bases, and 9 bases lay outside the gene matches. Here the CDR3 reads CASSFTPGQGATGELFF. DNA for the CDR3: TGTGCCAGCAGTTTTACTCCGGGACAGGGTGCCACCGGGGAGCTGTTTTTT.